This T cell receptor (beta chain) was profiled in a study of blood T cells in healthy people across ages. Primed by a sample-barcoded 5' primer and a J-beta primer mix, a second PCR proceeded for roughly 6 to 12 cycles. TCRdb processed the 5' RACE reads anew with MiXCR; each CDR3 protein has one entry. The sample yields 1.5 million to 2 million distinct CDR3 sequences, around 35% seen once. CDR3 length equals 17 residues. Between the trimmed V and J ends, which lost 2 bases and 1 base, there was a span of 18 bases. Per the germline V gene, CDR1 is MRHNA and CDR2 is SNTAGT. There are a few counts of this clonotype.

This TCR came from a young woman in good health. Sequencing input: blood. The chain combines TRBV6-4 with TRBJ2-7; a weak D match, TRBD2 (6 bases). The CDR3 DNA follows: TGTGCCAGCAGTGACCCCCTCCGCCTAGCGCGGTCCTACGAGCAGTACTTC. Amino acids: CASSDPLRLARSYEQYF.